This T cell receptor (beta chain) appears in the sequencing data of a study of T cell repertoires in cytomegalovirus infection (dated by TCRdb to about 2019). The study in broad terms: Because public TCR beta signatures pointed to carriage of CMV infection together with the matching HLA type, the HLA type of each donor mattered for the analysis. General study outcomes and caveats: In both this cohort and an independent cohort of 352 donors, the cumulative frequency of public TCR beta family members distinguished carriers of CMV infection plus the relevant HLA type. The ex vivo response was dominated by HLA-C-restricted CMV-specific TCR beta clonotypes, which also provided the single most frequent clonotype in two of eight donors.

The reads were generated on an Illumina HiSeq 1500. Using fastp at Q25 and MiXCR, TCRdb reprocessed the public reads and kept productive beta chains. CDR3 protein sequences are deduplicated, and each keeps its most common genes and DNA. A total of a few hundred thousand distinct CDR3 sequences appear in this sample, more than 8% of them only once. 4.3% of the sample comes from the top ten. For this clonotype: Its antigen remains undetermined. No base quality information exists; no much larger clone differs at one position.

The germline V gene supplies CDR1 MDHEN and CDR2 SYDVKM. At the junction V is shortened by 6 bases and J by 5 bases, with 13 bases in between. From the cysteine up to the phenylalanine, the CDR3 has a length of 13 residues. Only CDR3 DNA remains: 39 bases, in frame from the first base. The source of this sequence is a human donor in good health (CMV status not recorded). Some clones in this sample may be carry-over from other donors' samples. Sequencing was performed on PBMCs. This chain joins TRBV28 to TRBJ1-1; a tentative D match to TRBD1 spans 5 bases. The DNA is TGTGCCAGCAGAAAAACAGGAGAAACTGAAGCTTTCTTT. Translated, this gives CASRKTGETEAFF.